Following are 12 T cell receptor beta chains from one sample sequenced in a study of blood T cell repertoires in COVID-19. Generated by immunoSEQ multiplex PCR, the TCRdb table keeps only in-frame clones and is missing some. The sample carries about 120,000 clones, roughly 85% recorded once. Sample: peripheral blood. The receptor set was obtained from a man older than 75 with active or convalescent COVID-19.

V and J are TRBV18 and TRBJ2-7, with no clear D. Trimming pared 0 bases from V and 0 bases from J, leaving 6 bases between. The CDR3 length is 14 residues. The germline CDR1 and CDR2 sequences are KGHSH and LQKENI. CDR3 coding DNA: TGTGCCAGCTCACCACCGGGCCTCTCCTACGAGCAGTACTTC. It translates to CASSPPGLSYEQYF.

This rearrangement joins TRBV7-3 to TRBJ2-6, with D tentatively TRBD1 (6 bases). CDR3 length equals 20 residues. The V end lost 4 bases, the J end lost 1 base, and 23 bases lay between the germline ends. The germline V gene has CDR1 SGHTA and CDR2 FQGTGA. This CDR3 reads CASSSIPLGQGRSGANVLTF. In DNA, the CDR3 is TGTGCCAGCAGCTCCATCCCCCTCGGCCAGGGGAGATCTGGGGCCAACGTCCTGACTTTC.

This clone was seen ten or more times. This chain joins TRBV19 and TRBJ1-1; maybe TRBD1 (5 bases). The CDR3 has 16 amino acids. V was trimmed by 8 bases and J by 0 bases, leaving 19 bases between them. Germline loops: CDR1 LNHDA, CDR2 SQIVND (reference sequence). The CDR3, as DNA: TGTGCCAGTCTGGAGGGAGGGGAAGGAATGAACACTGAAGCTTTCTTT. It yields the protein CASLEGGEGMNTEAFF.

V usage is TRBV6-2 or TRBV6-3 and J usage is TRBJ2-1; 8 nucleotides align to TRBD2. The CDR3 consists of 15 residues. The V gene's germline CDR1 is MNHEY and CDR2 SVGEGT. V shed 0 bases, J shed 8 bases, and the junction held 6 bases outside the gene matches. This CDR3 is CASSYSSREGYEQFF. The CDR3 DNA reads TGTGCCAGCAGTTACTCGAGCCGGGAGGGCTATGAGCAGTTCTTC.

The rearrangement links TRBV12-5 to TRBJ2-1; 7 bases map to TRBD1. The CDR3 loop spans 13 amino acids. The germline gives CDR1 LGHNT, CDR2 FRNRAP. Trimming at V came to 0 bases and at J to 9 bases, leaving 2 bases not matched to a gene. The CDR3 loop reads CASGLVSGGEQFF. CDR3 bases: TGTGCTAGTGGTTTGGTATCAGGGGGTGAGCAGTTCTTC. The whole variable domain, filled in from reference TRBV12-5 and TRBJ2-1, reads DARVTQTPRHKVTEMGQEVTMRCQPILGHNTVFWYRQTMMQGLELLAYFRNRAPLDDSGMPKDRFSAEMPDATLATLKIQPSEPRDSAVYFCASGLVSGGEQFFGPGTRLTVL.

The genes are TRBV5-5 and TRBJ1-4; no firm D call. The V end lost 0 bases, the J end lost 7 bases, and 7 bases lay between the germline ends. Germline V CDR1 and CDR2: SGHKS, YYEKEE (reference sequence). CDR3 length: 13 amino acids. The chain's CDR3 is CASSLAFSEKLFF. The CDR3 DNA reads as TGTGCCAGCAGCTTGGCCTTTTCTGAAAAACTGTTTTTT.

This clone was seen a single time. The V gene is TRBV5-1, the J gene TRBJ1-2, with D perhaps TRBD1 (5 bases). V was trimmed by 1 base and J by 2 bases, leaving 12 bases between them. Germline V gene sequence: CDR1 SGHRS, CDR2 YFSETQ. The CDR3 is 15 amino acids. The CDR3 bases are TGCGCCAGCAGCTTGAGCGGGGACTTAAACTATGGCTACACCTTC. It yields the protein CASSLSGDLNYGYTF.

A single count supports this clone. J is TRBJ1-1 and V is TRBV24-1; tentatively, D is TRBD1 (5 bases). The CDR3 contains 13 residues. Germline V CDR1 and CDR2: KGHDR, SFDVKD. The V gene lost 8 bases and the J gene lost 4 bases, with 13 bases spanning the gap. CDR3 DNA: TGTGCCACCAAGAGAAGGGGATCCACTGAAGCTTTCTTT. The encoded protein is CATKRRGSTEAFF.

The chain uses TRBV4-1 and TRBJ2-3; 9 bases are a match to TRBD2. Per the germline V gene, CDR1 is MGHRA and CDR2 is YSYEKL. V gave up 1 base and J gave up 4 bases; unmatched junction bases: 6. This CDR3 has 16 amino acids. This CDR3 is CASSQVARGGSDTQYF. CDR3 sequence (DNA): TGCGCCAGCAGCCAAGTTGCGCGGGGGGGCTCAGATACGCAGTATTTT.

V gene TRBV4-1 combines with J gene TRBJ1-1; possibly TRBD1 for D (5 bases). V lost 1 base and J lost 1, with 16 bases in between. Germline values: CDR1 MGHRA, CDR2 YSYEKL. The CDR3 spans 17 residues. The CDR3 coding sequence is TGCGCCAGCAGCCAAGTCGATATGGGACTGACGAACACTGAAGCTTTCTTT. This encodes CASSQVDMGLTNTEAFF.

The chain joins TRBV5-1 to TRBJ2-7; D is ambiguous. CDR3 size: 12 residues. In germline, CDR1 is SGHRS, CDR2 YFSETQ. The germline V and J ends were trimmed by 0 bases and 4 bases, with 5 bases remaining between them. The CDR3 DNA is TGCGCCAGCAGCTTGGACTTTTACGAGCAGTACTTC. Translated: CASSLDFYEQYF.

V is TRBV19 and J is TRBJ2-1, with 7 bases fitting TRBD2. This CDR3 region has 16 residues. J gave up 4 bases and V 7 bases, and 13 bases lay outside the gene matches. Germline-derived CDR1 and CDR2 are LNHDA and SQIVND (reference sequence). The CDR3 DNA is TGTGCCAGTAAGGAGCGAGCGGGACGGGGTTACAATGAGCAGTTCTTC. It translates to CASKERAGRGYNEQFF.